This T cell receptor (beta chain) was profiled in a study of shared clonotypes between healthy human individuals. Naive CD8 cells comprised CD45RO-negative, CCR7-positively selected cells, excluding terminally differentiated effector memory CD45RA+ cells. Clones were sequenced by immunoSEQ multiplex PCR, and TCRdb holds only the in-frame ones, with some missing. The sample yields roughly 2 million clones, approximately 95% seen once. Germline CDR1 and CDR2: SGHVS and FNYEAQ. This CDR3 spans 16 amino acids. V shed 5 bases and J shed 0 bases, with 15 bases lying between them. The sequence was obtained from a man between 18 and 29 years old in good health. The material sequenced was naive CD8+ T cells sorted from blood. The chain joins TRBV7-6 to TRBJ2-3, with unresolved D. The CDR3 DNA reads TGTGCCAGCAGCCCGCTACTTTACTCTAGCACAGATACGCAGTATTTT. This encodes CASSPLLYSSTDTQYF.